This TCR beta chain was sequenced for a study of shared clonotypes between healthy human individuals. Note on this clone: Its antigen remains unknown.

CDR3 length: 17 residues. With 5 bases clipped from V and 5 bases from J, the junction kept 14 bases outside the gene matches. The germline V gene has CDR1 SGHTA and CDR2 FQGNSA. Execution of the assay was at deep level. Repertoires were generated with immunoSEQ multiplex PCR, while TCRdb's copy carries only in-frame clones and drops some. The sample shows around 1.9 million clones, under 95% of them seen only once. Study-wide results and caveats: Inspection by rarefaction showed sorted-subset sequencing to be incomplete despite large depth.

Terminally differentiated effector memory CD45RA+ cells were left out of the naive CD8 fraction, which was CD45RO-negative and positively selected for CCR7. All of the donors resided in Nashville, Tennessee, and each was a Caucasian adult. Input material: naive CD8+ T cells from PBMCs. This TCR was recovered from a man between 18 and 35 years old in good health. Some clones in this sample may be carry-over from other donors' samples. V gene TRBV7-2 combines with J gene TRBJ2-1, with 8 bases that match TRBD1. Here the CDR3 DNA reads TGTGCCAGCAGCCCGCGAGGGGCGGGACAGGCTGACAATGAGCAGTTCTTC. It translates to CASSPRGAGQADNEQFF.